Shown below are 30 T cell receptor beta chains from a single sample sequenced in a study of cytomegalovirus exposure and HLA in healthy donors. The study ran its PCR with 60 Vbeta and 13 Jbeta primers. The table came from immunoSEQ multiplex PCR; TCRdb's copy has only in-frame clones and leaves some out. This sample has around 150,000 clones, with roughly 87% found just once. Sample: PBMCs. The receptors were sampled from a man aged 30 to 39 in good health and CMV-seropositive.

This chain uses TRBV5-1 with TRBJ1-1; no clear D gene. Trimming pared 0 bases from V and 0 bases from J, leaving 9 bases between. Germline loops: CDR1 SGHRS, CDR2 YFSETQ. This CDR3 region has 15 residues. CDR3 sequence: CASSLVSGMNTEAFF. The CDR3 DNA reads as TGCGCCAGCAGCTTGGTATCCGGGATGAACACTGAAGCTTTCTTT.

The chain carries TRBV5-6 and TRBJ2-1, with D perhaps matching TRBD2 (7 bases). The CDR3 is 17 amino acids. The germline V gene has CDR1 SGHDT and CDR2 YYEEEE. Between the trimmed V and J ends, which lost 4 bases and 7 bases, there was a span of 24 bases. The CDR3 sequence: CASSNPESLGRGNEQFF. In DNA form, the CDR3 reads TGTGCCAGCAGCAACCCGGAGAGCCTAGGGAGGGGGAATGAGCAGTTCTTC.

Remarks on this clone: At one end the junction does not follow the germline gene, possibly because of a read error. This chain joins TRBV7-9 and TRBJ1-1, with D possibly TRBD1 on 5 matching bases. The CDR3 sequence is 14 residues long. Germline V gene lookup returns CDR1 SEHNR and CDR2 FQNEAQ (reference sequence). The CDR3 coding sequence is TGTGCCAGCAGCTTAGCCGGAGACGGAAGGGGCCCCGCTTTT. Its protein is CASSLAGDGRGPAF.

The chain links TRBV6-6 to TRBJ2-1, with TRBD1 matching over 7 bases. The CDR3 contains 13 residues. Germline CDR1 MNHNY, CDR2 SVGAGI (reference sequence). J gave up 12 bases and V 6 bases, and 11 bases lay outside the gene matches. In nucleotides, the CDR3 is TGTGCCAGCAGCCCTAGGACAGGACCAAGGCAGTTCTTC. It yields the protein CASSPRTGPRQFF.

This chain joins TRBV30 and TRBJ1-2; 10 positions agree with TRBD1. Trimming cost V 3 bases and J 4 bases; bases outside gene matches: 11. CDR3 length equals 16 residues. Germline-derived CDR1 and CDR2 are GTSNPN and SVGIG (reference sequence). As DNA, the CDR3 is TGTGCCTGGAGGTCGGGACAGGGGCATGAGGGCTATGGCTACACCTTC. Translated: CAWRSGQGHEGYGYTF.

The CDR3 is CASRPGDRGNYGYTF. CDR3 DNA sequence: TGTGCCAGCAGACCTGGGGACAGGGGGAACTATGGCTACACCTTC. The rearrangement joins TRBV28 to TRBJ1-2; 11 bases map to TRBD1. The CDR3 sequence is 15 residues long. Unmatched junction bases numbered 5, after V lost 6 bases and J lost 2 bases. The germline CDR1 and CDR2 sequences are MDHEN and SYDVKM.

The chain combines TRBV7-9 with TRBJ2-2; the match to TRBD2 covers 11 bases. V lost 5 bases and J lost 9; bases outside the gene matches: 5. CDR1 and CDR2 (germline): SEHNR, FQNEAQ (reference sequence). The CDR3 runs 14 residues. DNA of the CDR3: TGTGCCAGCAGCCCGACTAGCGGGGACTGGGAGCTGTTTTTT. Protein product: CASSPTSGDWELFF.

This sequence joins TRBV11-1 and TRBJ2-1; 7 nucleotides align to TRBD2. From germline, CDR1 is SGHAT and CDR2 FQDESV (reference sequence). V lost 6 bases to trimming and J lost 2 bases; unmatched junction nucleotides: 7. The CDR3 runs 15 residues. CDR3 sequence reads: CASRVSGYTYNEQFF. The CDR3 DNA reads TGTGCCAGCAGAGTTAGCGGGTATACCTACAATGAGCAGTTCTTC.

The chain employs TRBV11-2 and TRBJ2-1, with a weak D call TRBD1 (5 bases). Deletions cut 9 bases from V and 2 bases from J, with 23 bases between. The CDR3 has 17 residues. Germline-derived CDR1 and CDR2 are SGHAT and FQNNGV. Here the CDR3 DNA reads TGTGCCAGAGAGGAACTGGGGTCAGAGGACACCTACAATGAGCAGTTCTTC. It codes for CAREELGSEDTYNEQFF. Drawing the rest from reference TRBV11-2 and TRBJ2-1, the complete variable domain is EAGVAQSPRYKIIEKRQSVAFWCNPISGHATLYWYQQILGQGPKLLIQFQNNGVVDDSQLPKDRFSAERLKGVDSTLKIQPAKLEDSAVYLCAREELGSEDTYNEQFFGPGTRLTVL.

The V and J genes are TRBV18 and TRBJ1-6; possible D gene TRBD1, 5 bases. Trimming removed 2 bases from V and 10 bases from J, with 15 bases in between. The CDR3 is made up of 15 amino acids. The germline V gene has CDR1 KGHSH and CDR2 LQKENI. Here the CDR3 reads CASSPLVGAASPLHF. DNA for the CDR3: TGTGCCAGCTCACCATTGGTAGGGGCTGCGTCACCCCTCCACTTT.

This clone was seen only a few times. The chain combines TRBV7-8 with TRBJ2-1, with no clear D. The CDR3 consists of 17 residues. V was trimmed by 1 base and J by 2 bases, leaving 15 bases between them. Germline CDR1 reads SGHVS; CDR2 reads FQNEAQ. The CDR3 DNA reads as TGTGCCAGCAGCTTAGACAGCAGGCCTCCCACCTACAATGAGCAGTTCTTC. Amino acid sequence: CASSLDSRPPTYNEQFF.

The rearrangement joins TRBV10-3 to TRBJ1-5; D not resolved. V gave up 2 bases and J gave up 2 bases, with 10 bases separating them. The CDR3 covers 15 residues. The germline V gene encodes CDR1 ENHRY and CDR2 SYGVKD. CDR3 DNA: TGTGCCATCAGTGAGCGGGGTGCGGGCAATCAGCCCCAGCATTTT. This sequence encodes CAISERGAGNQPQHF.

The rearrangement uses TRBV20-1 and TRBJ1-2; D unresolved. The CDR3 has 11 residues. CDR1 DFQATT and CDR2 SNEGSKA come from the germline V gene (reference sequence). V lost 1 base, J lost 4 bases, and 4 bases lay in between. CDR3 in DNA: TGCAGTGCTAGAGGCAGCTATGGCTACACCTTC. This codes for CSARGSYGYTF.

The chain combines TRBV4-3 with TRBJ1-1, with D maybe TRBD1 (6 bases). CDR1 and CDR2 (germline): LGHNA, YSLEER. The CDR3 is 14 residues long. The V end lost 4 bases, the J end lost 2 bases, and 11 bases lay between the germline ends. This CDR3 is CASSLTGLNTEAFF. CDR3 DNA: TGCGCCAGCAGCCTTACAGGGCTTAACACTGAAGCTTTCTTT.

This chain connects TRBV5-1 to TRBJ2-1; TRBD1 matches 9 bases. The CDR3 covers 13 residues. Germline V CDR1 and CDR2: SGHRS, YFSETQ. Unmatched junction bases numbered 2, after V lost 3 bases and J lost 7 bases. In nucleotides, the CDR3 is TGCGCCAGCAGCTGGGGGACAGGGAATGAGCAGTTCTTC. Amino acid sequence: CASSWGTGNEQFF.

The chain joins TRBV29-1 to TRBJ2-3; 9 bases are shared with TRBD1. The CDR3 length is 13 residues. Germline V gene sequence: CDR1 SQVTM, CDR2 ANQGSEA. V shed 6 bases and J 6 bases; nucleotides not matched to a gene: 7. Here the CDR3 DNA reads TGCAGCGTGGGACAGGGTAACATGGATACGCAGTATTTT. Translation: CSVGQGNMDTQYF.

The chain employs TRBV7-9 and TRBJ2-1, with 12 bases matching TRBD2. The CDR3 loop spans 15 amino acids. Trimming cost V 3 bases and J 6 bases; bases outside gene matches: 3. Germline V gene lookup returns CDR1 SEHNR and CDR2 FQNEAQ (reference sequence). DNA for the CDR3: TGTGCCAGCAGCTTGGGACTAGCGGGTATCAATGAGCAGTTCTTC. Translation: CASSLGLAGINEQFF.

This chain joins TRBV6-5 and TRBJ2-7; TRBD1 agrees at 10 bases. The V gene end was trimmed by 8 bases and the J gene end by 3 bases; junction bases not matched to a gene: 4. The CDR3 has 13 residues. Germline V gene lookup returns CDR1 MNHEY and CDR2 SVGAGI. The CDR3 region has the DNA TGTGCCAGCCGACAGGGGGCCAACTACGAGCAGTACTTC. As protein: CASRQGANYEQYF.

By sample fraction, this clone is medium-sized. The J gene is TRBJ2-2, the V gene TRBV6-4, with a tentative D call TRBD2 (5 bases). The CDR3 extends over 15 amino acids. Germline V CDR1 and CDR2: MRHNA, SNTAGT. The V end was cut by 2 bases, the J end by 1 base, with 8 bases between. CDR3 DNA: TGTGCCAGCAGTGACAGGGCGGGGAACACCGGGGAGCTGTTTTTT. Residues: CASSDRAGNTGELFF.

This rearrangement joins TRBV5-6 to TRBJ1-1, with no clear D. CDR3 length: 12 amino acids. From germline, CDR1 is SGHDT and CDR2 YYEEEE. Trimming took off 2 bases at V and 10 bases at J, with 12 bases between the two ends. The CDR3 nucleotides are TGTGCCAGCAGCTTAAGCAGAGGAGGAGCTTTCTTT. This codes for CASSLSRGGAFF.

The chain links TRBV18 to TRBJ2-2; TRBD2 matches 7 bases. The CDR3 is 15 residues long. Germline V gives CDR1 KGHSH, CDR2 LQKENI. V gave up 3 bases and J gave up 1 base; unmatched junction bases: 2. For the CDR3, the DNA is TGTGCCAGCTCACCGAGCGGGAAGAACACCGGGGAGCTGTTTTTT. This gives the protein CASSPSGKNTGELFF.

As concerns this clone: At the DNA level, this CDR3 is encoded by other sequences in the same sample as well. The chain has TRBV28 and TRBJ2-7; 8 bases are a match to TRBD1. The CDR3 contains 15 residues. With 6 bases clipped from V and 2 bases from J, the junction kept 9 bases outside the gene matches. Germline values: CDR1 MDHEN, CDR2 SYDVKM. The CDR3, as DNA: TGTGCCAGCAGCCCAACCGGGACAGGAGCCTACGAGCAGTACTTC. Translation: CASSPTGTGAYEQYF.

This clone appeared a single time. The chain carries TRBV6-1 and TRBJ2-7; 10 positions agree with TRBD2. Per germline, CDR1 MNHNS and CDR2 SASEGT. The CDR3 extends over 15 amino acids. The junction had 9 bases not matched to a gene; V was cut back by 7 bases and J by 3 bases. CDR3 in amino acids: CASIPSGSSRYEQYF. The CDR3 region has the DNA TGTGCCAGCATCCCTAGCGGGAGTAGTCGCTACGAGCAGTACTTC.

The rearrangement uses TRBV11-2 and TRBJ1-2; TRBD1 agrees at 7 bases. The junction had 5 bases not matched to a gene; V was cut back by 1 base and J by 3 bases. The CDR3 is 15 amino acids. From germline, CDR1 is SGHAT and CDR2 FQNNGV. CDR3 in amino acids: CASSLGQGGYYGYTF. The CDR3 DNA sequence: TGTGCCAGCAGCTTAGGGCAGGGGGGATACTATGGCTACACCTTC.

This clone was observed a few times. The rearrangement uses TRBV10-3 and TRBJ2-1, with TRBD2 as a possible D gene (5 bases). Germline CDR1 ENHRY, CDR2 SYGVKD. V shed 0 bases and J shed 0 bases, with 18 bases lying between them. There are 19 residues in the CDR3. Here the CDR3 DNA reads TGTGCCATCAGTGAGTCCCTCCCGCCCGAGCGGAGCTCCTACAATGAGCAGTTCTTC. Translated, it gives CAISESLPPERSSYNEQFF.

The chain is built from TRBV6-1 and TRBJ1-2, with a weak D call TRBD1 (5 bases). CDR3 length: 12 amino acids. Germline V lookup: CDR1 MNHNS, CDR2 SASEGT. V was pared by 10 bases and J by 4 bases, with 13 bases between. CDR3 nucleotides: TGTGCCATCCGCAGGGAGGGCTATGGCTACACCTTC. Amino acids: CAIRREGYGYTF.

The V call is TRBV29-1, the J call TRBJ1-1; D remains ambiguous. Germline assignment: CDR1 SQVTM and CDR2 ANQGSEA. This CDR3 is 12 amino acids long. Trimming shortened V by 7 bases and J by 1 base, and 10 bases separated the two germline ends. This CDR3 is CSALEGNTEAFF. The CDR3, as DNA: TGCAGCGCCCTGGAGGGGAACACTGAAGCTTTCTTT.

V and J are TRBV4-3 and TRBJ2-2, with D possibly matching TRBD2 (5 bases). CDR1 is LGHNA, CDR2 YSLEER, per germline. The CDR3 has 14 residues. Trimming pared 0 bases from V and 5 bases from J, leaving 7 bases between. CDR3 residues: CASSQDEGTGELFF. CDR3 nucleotide sequence: TGCGCCAGCAGCCAAGATGAGGGAACCGGGGAGCTGTTTTTT.

This chain joins TRBV18 and TRBJ1-5, with a possible D match to TRBD1 (6 bases). The CDR3 sequence is 15 residues long. Trimming removed 3 bases from V and 1 base from J, with 10 bases in between. Germline lookup yields CDR1 KGHSH and CDR2 LQKENI. The CDR3 reads CASSPTGMSNQPQHF. The CDR3 region has the DNA TGTGCCAGCTCACCTACAGGGATGAGCAATCAGCCCCAGCATTTT.

This clone was counted a single time. The chain links TRBV6-5 to TRBJ1-3; no clear D gene. Germline V CDR1 and CDR2: MNHEY, SVGAGI. Trimming took off 6 bases at V and 0 bases at J, with 12 bases between the two ends. This CDR3 is 15 amino acids long. The CDR3 coding sequence is TGTGCCAGCAGCAGAGGCGTCAGCTCTGGAAACACCATATATTTT. This translates into CASSRGVSSGNTIYF.